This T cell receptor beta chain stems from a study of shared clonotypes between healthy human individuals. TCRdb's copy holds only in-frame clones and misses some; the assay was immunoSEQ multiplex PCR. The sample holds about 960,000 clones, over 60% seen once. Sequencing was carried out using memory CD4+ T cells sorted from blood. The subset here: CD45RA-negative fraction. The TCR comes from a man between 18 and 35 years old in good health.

The DNA for the CDR3 is TGCGCCAGCAGCTTGACAGGGACCTTGAACACTGAAGCTTTCTTT. Amino acids: CASSLTGTLNTEAFF. The rearrangement uses TRBV5-1 and TRBJ1-1; TRBD1 might be the D (6 bases). Trimming cost V 1 base and J 0 bases, with 10 bases left between them. CDR3 length: 15 residues. Germline values: CDR1 SGHRS, CDR2 YFSETQ. The entire variable domain, with the rest obtained from reference TRBV5-1 and TRBJ1-1, is as follows: KAGVTQTPRYLIKTRGQQVTLSCSPISGHRSVSWYQQTPGQGLQFLFEYFSETQRNKGNFPGRFSGRQFSNSRSEMNVSTLELGDSALYLCASSLTGTLNTEAFFGQGTRLTVV.